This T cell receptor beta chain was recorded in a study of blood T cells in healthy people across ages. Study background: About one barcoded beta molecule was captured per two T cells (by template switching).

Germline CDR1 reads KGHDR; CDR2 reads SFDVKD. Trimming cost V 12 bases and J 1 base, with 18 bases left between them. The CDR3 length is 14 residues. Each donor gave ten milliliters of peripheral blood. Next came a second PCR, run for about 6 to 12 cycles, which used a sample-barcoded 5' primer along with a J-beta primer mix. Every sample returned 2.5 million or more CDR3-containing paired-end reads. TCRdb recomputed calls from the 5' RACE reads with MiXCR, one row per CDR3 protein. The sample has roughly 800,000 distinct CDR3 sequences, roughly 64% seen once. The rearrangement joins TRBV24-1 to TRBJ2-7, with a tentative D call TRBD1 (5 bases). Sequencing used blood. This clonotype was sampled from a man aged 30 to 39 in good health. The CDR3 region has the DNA TGTGCCGTGGGTCCTGACAGAGGTTCCTACGAGCAGTACTTC. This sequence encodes CAVGPDRGSYEQYF.